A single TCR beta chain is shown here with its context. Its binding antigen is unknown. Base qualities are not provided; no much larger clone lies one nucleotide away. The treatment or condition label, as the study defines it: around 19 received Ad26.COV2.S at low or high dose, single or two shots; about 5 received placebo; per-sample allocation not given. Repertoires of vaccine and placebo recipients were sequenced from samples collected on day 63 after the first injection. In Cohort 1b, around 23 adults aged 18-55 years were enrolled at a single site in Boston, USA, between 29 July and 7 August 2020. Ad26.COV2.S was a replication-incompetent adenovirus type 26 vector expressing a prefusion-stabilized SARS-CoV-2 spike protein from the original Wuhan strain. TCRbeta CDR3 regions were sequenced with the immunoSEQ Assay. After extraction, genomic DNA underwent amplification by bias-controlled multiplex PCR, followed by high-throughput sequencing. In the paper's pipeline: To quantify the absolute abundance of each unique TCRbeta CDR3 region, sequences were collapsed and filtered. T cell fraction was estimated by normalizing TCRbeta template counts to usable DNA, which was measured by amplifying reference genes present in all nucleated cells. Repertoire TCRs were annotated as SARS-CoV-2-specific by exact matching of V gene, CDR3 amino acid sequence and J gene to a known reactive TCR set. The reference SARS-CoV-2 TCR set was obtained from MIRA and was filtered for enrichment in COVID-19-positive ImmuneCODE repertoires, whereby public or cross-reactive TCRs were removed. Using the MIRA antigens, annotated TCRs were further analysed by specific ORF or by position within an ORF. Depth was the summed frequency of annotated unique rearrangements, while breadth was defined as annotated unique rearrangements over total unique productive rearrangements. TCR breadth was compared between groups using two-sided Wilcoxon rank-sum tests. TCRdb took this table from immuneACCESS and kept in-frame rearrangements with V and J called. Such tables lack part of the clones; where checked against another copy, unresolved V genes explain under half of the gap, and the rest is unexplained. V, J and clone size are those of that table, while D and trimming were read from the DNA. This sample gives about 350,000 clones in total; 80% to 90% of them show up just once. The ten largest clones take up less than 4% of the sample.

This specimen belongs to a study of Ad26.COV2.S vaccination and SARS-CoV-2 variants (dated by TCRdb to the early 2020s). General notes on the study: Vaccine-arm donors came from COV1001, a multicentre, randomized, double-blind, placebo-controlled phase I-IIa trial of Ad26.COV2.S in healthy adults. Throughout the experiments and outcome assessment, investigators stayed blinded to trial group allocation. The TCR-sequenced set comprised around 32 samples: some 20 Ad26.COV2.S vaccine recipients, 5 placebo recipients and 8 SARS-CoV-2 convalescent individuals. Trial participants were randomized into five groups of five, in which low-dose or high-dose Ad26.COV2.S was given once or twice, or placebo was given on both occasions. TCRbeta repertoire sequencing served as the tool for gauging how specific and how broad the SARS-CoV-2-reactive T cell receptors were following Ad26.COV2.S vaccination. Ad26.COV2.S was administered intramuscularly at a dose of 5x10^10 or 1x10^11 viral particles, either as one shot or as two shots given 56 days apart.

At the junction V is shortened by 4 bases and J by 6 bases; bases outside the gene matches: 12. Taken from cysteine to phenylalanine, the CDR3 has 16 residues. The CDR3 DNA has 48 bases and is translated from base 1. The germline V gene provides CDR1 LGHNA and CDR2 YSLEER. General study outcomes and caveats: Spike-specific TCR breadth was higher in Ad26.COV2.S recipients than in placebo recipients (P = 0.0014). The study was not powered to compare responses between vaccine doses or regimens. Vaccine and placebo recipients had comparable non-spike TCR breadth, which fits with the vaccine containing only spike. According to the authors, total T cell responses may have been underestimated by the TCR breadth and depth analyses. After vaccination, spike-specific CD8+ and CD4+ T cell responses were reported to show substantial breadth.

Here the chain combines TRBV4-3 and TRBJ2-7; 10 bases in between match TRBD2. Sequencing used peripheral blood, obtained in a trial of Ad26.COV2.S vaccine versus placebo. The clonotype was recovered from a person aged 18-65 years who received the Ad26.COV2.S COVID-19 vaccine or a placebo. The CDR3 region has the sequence CASSPGLASLSVEQYF. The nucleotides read TGCGCCAGCAGCCCGGGACTAGCGTCCCTTTCCGTCGAGCAGTACTTC.